These T cell receptor beta chains were read from a single sample in a study of cytomegalovirus exposure and HLA in healthy donors. The assay was immunoSEQ multiplex PCR, and TCRdb's table has in-frame clones only and misses some. The table has around 100,000 clones, around 67% seen once. Material for sequencing was PBMCs. The origin of the receptors is a woman aged 50 to 60 in good health and CMV-seronegative. Both conserved end residues are part of each CDR3. D genes are given only for firm matches. Part of the rows lack a size; the others show once, few, many or a class for expanded clones.

v_gene,j_gene,d_gene,abundance,CDR3nt,CDR3aa
TRBV19,TRBJ2-3,NA,once,TGTGCCAGTCGTACTAGTGTGCCAGATACGCAGTATTTT,CASRTSVPDTQYF
TRBV11-3,TRBJ2-1,NA,NA,TGTGCCAGCAGCTTATCCCGAGACAGTTACAATGAGCAGTTCTTC,CASSLSRDSYNEQFF
TRBV29-1,TRBJ2-7,TRBD1,NA,TGCAGCGTTGTGGTCCCAGGGGGTATTCGCGAGCAGTACTTC,CSVVVPGGIREQYF
TRBV19,TRBJ2-1,NA,NA,TGTGCCAGTAGTATAAGCGGAGGTATCGATGAGCAGTTCTTC,CASSISGGIDEQFF
TRBV2,TRBJ2-5,TRBD2,NA,TGTGCCAGCAGTCGGACTAGCGGTTGGCAAGAGACCCAGTACTTC,CASSRTSGWQETQYF
TRBV7-3,TRBJ2-3,NA,NA,TGTGCCAGCAGCTTTTCAGACACAGATACGCAGTATTTT,CASSFSDTDTQYF
TRBV28,TRBJ2-7,TRBD2,few,TGTGCCAGCCAAGGACTAGCGGGGGCCCCCCCCTACGAGCAGTACTTC,CASQGLAGAPPYEQYF
TRBV11-3,TRBJ2-7,NA,few,TGTGCCAGCACCAACAACATATACGAGCAGTACTTC,CASTNNIYEQYF
TRBV5-1,TRBJ2-7,TRBD1,few,TGCGCCAGCAGCGCCCCGGGACAGGGGAAAGCCTCCTACGAGCAGTACTTC,CASSAPGQGKASYEQYF
TRBV27,TRBJ1-2,TRBD1,NA,TGTGCCAGCAGTTTTAGGACAGGGCGATTCTATGGCTACACCTTC,CASSFRTGRFYGYTF
TRBV6-1,TRBJ1-2,NA,NA,TGTGCCAGCAGTGAAGTAGGCAGGGTAAATTATGGCTACACCTTC,CASSEVGRVNYGYTF
TRBV7-2,TRBJ2-1,NA,NA,TGTGCCAGCAGCTTAGTAGGGGCTAATGAGCAGTTCTTC,CASSLVGANEQFF